One sample yielded the 14 T cell receptor beta chains listed below, sequenced in a study of glioma-infiltrating T cells. TCR alpha and beta CDR3 regions were amplified from RNA using iRepertoire nested multiplex PCR. One entry per CDR3 protein results from TCRdb running MiXCR on the multiplex PCR reads. Here the sample spans 100,000 to 150,000 distinct CDR3 sequences, 23% being singletons. The sample was glioma tissue, nonneoplastic brain tissue, or PBMCs (not recorded which). These receptors all stem from a human donor with low-grade glioma or glioblastoma, undergoing nonglioma brain surgery, or in good health (not recorded which).

This clonotype was found many times. This chain uses TRBV28 with TRBJ2-7; 9 positions agree with TRBD1. After removal of 6 bases from V and 2 bases from J, the junction contained 8 bases not matched to a gene. Germline V lookup: CDR1 MDHEN, CDR2 SYDVKM. There are 15 residues in the CDR3. CDR3 region: CASRISQGAPYEQYF. DNA of the CDR3: TGTGCCAGCAGGATCTCACAGGGGGCCCCCTACGAGCAGTACTTC.

This clonotype was recorded at least ten times. The V and J genes are TRBV19 and TRBJ2-7; possible D gene TRBD2, 6 bases. The ends were cut back, 5 bases at V and 5 bases at J, with 16 bases in the middle. The germline V gene has CDR1 LNHDA and CDR2 SQIVND (reference sequence). The CDR3 has 14 amino acids. CDR3 nucleotides: TGTGCCAGTAGTGCGGGACCGCCGGTGAACGAGCAGTACTTC. This sequence encodes CASSAGPPVNEQYF.

This clonotype was counted only a few times. The CDR3: CASSTSGRSNEQFF. The CDR3 region has the DNA TGTGCCAGTTCGACTAGCGGGAGGTCCAATGAGCAGTTCTTC. The chain uses TRBV19 and TRBJ2-1, with 13 bases lining up with TRBD2. The CDR3 covers 14 residues. Germline V gives CDR1 LNHDA, CDR2 SQIVND (reference sequence). V shed 8 bases, J shed 6 bases, and the junction held 4 bases outside the gene matches.

V and J are TRBV12-3 or TRBV12-4 and TRBJ2-7; no clear D gene. V was trimmed by 2 bases and J by 1 base, leaving 12 bases between them. This CDR3 comprises 15 residues. CDR3 bases: TGTGCCAGCAGTTTAAAGGCCACCACGTCCTACGAGCAGTACTTC. This translates into CASSLKATTSYEQYF.

This rearrangement joins TRBV2 to TRBJ1-1; D is perhaps TRBD1 (5 bases). Germline values: CDR1 SNHLY, CDR2 FYNNEI. Trimming pared 3 bases from V and 10 bases from J, leaving 12 bases between. The CDR3 contains 12 residues. The CDR3 bases are TGTGCCAGCAGTGACTCAGGGACGGGAGCTTTCTTT. Amino acid sequence: CASSDSGTGAFF. The full variable domain, completed using reference TRBV2 and TRBJ1-1, is EPEVTQTPSHQVTQMGQEVILRCVPISNHLYFYWYRQILGQKVEFLVSFYNNEISEKSEIFDDQFSVERPDGSNFTLKIRSTKLEDSAMYFCASSDSGTGAFFGQGTRLTVV.

In its sample, this clonotype was seen many times. V is TRBV7-2 and J is TRBJ2-7; D might be TRBD1 or TRBD2, each matching 5 bases. Germline loops: CDR1 SGHTA, CDR2 FQGNSA. CDR3 length: 14 amino acids. The V and J ends lost 5 bases and 3 bases respectively, with 14 bases between them. The CDR3 DNA reads as TGTGCCAGCAGCACCGGGACCACTTTCTACGAGCAGTACTTC. This encodes CASSTGTTFYEQYF.

The chain uses TRBV4-3 and TRBJ2-7, with D possibly TRBD2 on 6 matching bases. CDR3 length equals 16 residues. The V and J ends lost 0 bases and 7 bases respectively, with 19 bases between them. Germline-derived CDR1 and CDR2 are LGHNA and YSLEER. The CDR3 spells CASSQDWVGGQVEQYF. Here the CDR3 DNA reads TGCGCCAGCAGCCAAGATTGGGTGGGAGGCCAGGTGGAGCAGTACTTC.

Remarks on this clonotype: Being one base from a much bigger clone, this may be a read error. CDR3 loop: CASSSLAGVPNEQFF. DNA of the CDR3: TGTGCCAGCAGTTCACTAGCGGGAGTGCCCAATGAGCAGTTCTTC. The genes are TRBV6-5 and TRBJ2-1; 11 bases are shared with TRBD2. Unmatched junction bases numbered 5, after V lost 4 bases and J lost 6 bases. CDR3 length equals 15 residues. CDR1 MNHEY and CDR2 SVGAGI come from the germline V gene.

Worth noting for this clonotype: A much larger clone lies a single base off, so this may be a read error. This chain joins TRBV4-1 and TRBJ2-1; TRBD2 matches at 8 bases. CDR1 is MGHRA and CDR2 is YSYEKL in the germline V gene. V lost 0 bases to trimming and J lost 4 bases; unmatched junction nucleotides: 5. The CDR3 spans 16 residues. The CDR3 DNA is TGCGCCAGCAGCCAAGATGGCGGGAGGCTATACAATGAGCAGTTCTTC. It translates to CASSQDGGRLYNEQFF.

This clonotype turned up a few times. A much larger clone lies a single base off, so this may be a read error. The V and J genes are TRBV15 and TRBJ2-7; tentative D call: TRBD2 (5 bases). This CDR3 spans 14 amino acids. Trimming shortened V by 0 bases and J by 9 bases, and 15 bases separated the two germline ends. Germline values: CDR1 LNHNV, CDR2 YYDKDF (reference sequence). The CDR3, as DNA: TGTGCCACCAGCAGAGATCGGGCTAGCAGCGGGCAGTACTTC. Protein: CATSRDRASSGQYF.

This clonotype showed up many times. A read error may explain this, as a much larger clone is one base away. The chain couples TRBV15 to TRBJ1-1; D is unresolved. Trimming took 5 bases from V and 8 from J, leaving 15 bases between them. The CDR3 contains 13 residues. Germline CDR1 LNHNV, CDR2 YYDKDF (reference sequence). The CDR3 coding sequence is TGTGCCACCAGCCGTGTAGGACTCAGGGAAGCTTTCTTT. It specifies CATSRVGLREAFF.

This rearrangement joins TRBV4-3 to TRBJ2-3; 7 nucleotides align to TRBD2. This CDR3 has 17 residues. Germline CDR1 is LGHNA and CDR2 is YSLEER. V was clipped by 4 bases and J by 0 bases; unmatched bases: 10. CDR3 region: CASSPRTAGPSTDTQYF. The CDR3 region has the DNA TGCGCCAGCAGCCCACGAACAGCGGGACCTAGCACAGATACGCAGTATTTT.

This clonotype showed up just a few times. The rearrangement joins TRBV13 to TRBJ2-7, with D possibly being TRBD1 or TRBD2 (5 bases each). The germline V gene has CDR1 PRHDT and CDR2 FYEKMQ (reference sequence). Trimming left V 9 bases short and J 3 bases short, with 18 bases between. This CDR3 spans 14 amino acids. CDR3 in DNA: TGTGCCAGTAGCGCCAAGGGGAATTTCTACGAGCAGTACTTC. Amino acid sequence: CASSAKGNFYEQYF.

This clonotype has just a few counts. The chain has TRBV12-3 or TRBV12-4 and TRBJ2-7, with 10 bases aligning to TRBD1. V shed 6 bases and J 2 bases; nucleotides not matched to a gene: 4. The CDR3 contains 14 residues. The CDR3 sequence is CASREDRGAYEQYF. DNA of the CDR3: TGTGCCAGCAGGGAGGACAGGGGGGCCTACGAGCAGTACTTC.